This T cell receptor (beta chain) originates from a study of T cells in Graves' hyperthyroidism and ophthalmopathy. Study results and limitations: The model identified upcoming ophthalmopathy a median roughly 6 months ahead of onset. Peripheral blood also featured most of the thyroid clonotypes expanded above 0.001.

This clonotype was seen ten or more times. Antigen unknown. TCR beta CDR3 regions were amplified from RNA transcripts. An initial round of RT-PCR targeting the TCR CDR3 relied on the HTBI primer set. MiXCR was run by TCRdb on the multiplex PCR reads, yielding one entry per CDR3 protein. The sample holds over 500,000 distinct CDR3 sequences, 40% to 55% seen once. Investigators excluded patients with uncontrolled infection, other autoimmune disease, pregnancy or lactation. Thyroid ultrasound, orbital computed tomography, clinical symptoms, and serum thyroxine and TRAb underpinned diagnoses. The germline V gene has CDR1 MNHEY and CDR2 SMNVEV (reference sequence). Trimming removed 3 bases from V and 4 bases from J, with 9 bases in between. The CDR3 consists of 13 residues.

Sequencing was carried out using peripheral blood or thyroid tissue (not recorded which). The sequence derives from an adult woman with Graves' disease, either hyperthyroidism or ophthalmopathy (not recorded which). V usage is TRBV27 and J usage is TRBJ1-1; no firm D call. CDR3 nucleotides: TGTGCCAGCAGTTTGTACATAGGCACTGAAGCTTTCTTT. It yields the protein CASSLYIGTEAFF.